The present TCR beta chain was sequenced within a study of T cell responses to AZD1222 COVID-19 vaccine. CDR3 length: 14 amino acids. Germline assignment: CDR1 MGHRA and CDR2 YSYEKL. V lost 0 bases to trimming and J lost 4 bases; unmatched junction nucleotides: 3. The protocol was immunoSEQ multiplex PCR, while the TCRdb copy is restricted to in-frame clones and leaves out a portion. The data contain 75,000 to 90,000 clones, more than 90% of them singletons. The chain uses TRBV4-1 and TRBJ2-7; TRBD1 agrees at 7 bases. The origin of this receptor is an adult who received the AZD1222 COVID-19 vaccine. The source material was peripheral blood, sampled 28 days after the second AZD1222 dose. The CDR3 nucleotides are TGCGCCAGCAGCCAAGACGGGACAGATTACGAGCAGTACTTC. This codes for CASSQDGTDYEQYF.